The present T cell receptor (beta chain) was sequenced within a study of T cell responses to AZD1222 COVID-19 vaccine. Notes on the study in general: Increased Spike-specific TCR breadth and depth were observed after two AZD1222 doses. Sampling that yielded the repertoires occurred only after the peak T cell response.

Profiled with immunoSEQ multiplex PCR; TCRdb holds only in-frame clones, not every one. The repertoire has approximately 50,000 clones, about 85% of them found once; the top ten carry around 20%. For this clone: The target antigen is unknown.

Germline lookup yields CDR1 LNHNV and CDR2 YYDKDF (reference sequence). This CDR3 region has 14 residues. V dropped 1 base and J dropped 0; count of bases not matched to a gene: 0. The TCR comes from an adult in good health. The specimen comprised peripheral blood, sampled on day 0 of MenACWY control vaccination. The rearrangement joins TRBV15 to TRBJ2-7; 7 nucleotides agree with TRBD2. In nucleotides, the CDR3 is TGTGCCACCAGCAGAGGGGACTACTCCTACGAGCAGTACTTC. This translates into CATSRGDYSYEQYF.